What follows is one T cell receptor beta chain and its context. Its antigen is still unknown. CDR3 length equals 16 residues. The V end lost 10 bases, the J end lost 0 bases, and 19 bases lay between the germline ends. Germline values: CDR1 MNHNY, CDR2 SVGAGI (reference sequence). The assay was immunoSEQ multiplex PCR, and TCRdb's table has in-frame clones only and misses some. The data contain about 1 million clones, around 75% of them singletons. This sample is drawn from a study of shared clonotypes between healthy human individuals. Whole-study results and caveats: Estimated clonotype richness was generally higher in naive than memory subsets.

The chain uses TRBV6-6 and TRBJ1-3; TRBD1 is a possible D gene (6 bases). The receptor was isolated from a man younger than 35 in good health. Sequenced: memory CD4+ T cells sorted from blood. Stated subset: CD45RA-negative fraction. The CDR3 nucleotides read TGTGCCATAAGGGGGGCGGGTGCAAGCTCTGGAAACACCATATATTTT. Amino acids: CAIRGAGASSGNTIYF.